This TCR beta chain was found in a study of T cells after posttransplantation cyclophosphamide. Broader study findings: After PTCy, TRB diversity resembled that of CNI/methotrexate controls. Later blood repertoires were often dominated by clones from the donor CD8+ memory compartment.

TCRdb's table, derived via immunoSEQ multiplex PCR, lists solely in-frame clones and lacks some. This sample has around 35,000 clones, each found more than once. This clone has a count of ten or more. The antigen is undetermined. Germline V CDR1 and CDR2: MNHEY, SMNVEV (reference sequence). This CDR3 is 12 amino acids long. V dropped 8 bases and J dropped 9 bases, with 11 bases sitting between them. The sequence was collected from a man aged 30 to 45 in good health and a related stem cell transplant donor. Source material: PBMCs. V is TRBV27 and J is TRBJ1-6, with no clear D. CDR3 nucleotides: TGTGCCAGCGGGCGGCGGGGTTCACCCCTCCACTTT. Its protein is CASGRRGSPLHF.